This TCR beta chain was captured in a study of T cell repertoires in cytomegalovirus infection. TCRdb reprocessed the reads with MiXCR, giving one entry per CDR3 protein. The table records roughly 920,000 distinct CDR3 sequences, around a third of them present only once. In its sample, this clonotype was seen a few times. The antigen is undetermined. The CDR3 contains 11 residues. From germline, CDR1 is LGHNA and CDR2 YNFKEQ. The V end lost 0 bases, the J end lost 8 bases, and 2 bases lay between the germline ends. Overall study results and limits: The ex vivo response showed dominance by HLA-C-restricted CMV-specific TCR beta clonotypes.

This receptor was identified in a human donor in good health (CMV status not recorded). Some clones in this sample may be carry-over from other donors' samples. Sequences were derived from cultured CD8+ T cells from PBMCs, sampled from culture after CMV antigen stimulation. V is TRBV4-2 and J is TRBJ2-1; D gene ambiguous. CDR3 bases: TGTGCCAGCAGCCAAGACGATGAGCAGTTCTTC. Amino acid sequence: CASSQDDEQFF.